Below, one T cell receptor beta chain is given with its context. V lost 4 bases, J lost 3 bases, and 13 bases lay in between. The CDR3 totals 14 residues. Per germline, CDR1 SGHVS and CDR2 FQNEAQ. Original analysis: Scientists estimated how many nucleated cells there were by amplifying reference gene primers. Assay: immunoSEQ multiplex PCR; the TCRdb copy retains only in-frame clones and omits some. The V and J calls and clone size were taken over from that table, and D and trimming were inferred from the DNA. The profile shows approximately 50,000 clones, 65% to 85% of them singletons. The data are from a study of blood T cell repertoires in COVID-19. The overall study: The United States, Italy and Spain supplied acute and convalescent COVID-19 samples. Sources were T cells, B-cell-depleted T cells, or PBMCs; the material itself was cDNA or gDNA.

Sequenced sample: peripheral blood. The gene calls are TRBV7-8 and TRBJ2-7, with D perhaps TRBD1 (5 bases). This TCR derives from a man between 65 and 85 years old with active or convalescent COVID-19. CDR3 residues: CASSSTGVLYEQYF. Here the CDR3 DNA reads TGTGCCAGCAGCTCTACAGGTGTTCTCTACGAGCAGTACTTC.